Each of the 6 T cell receptor beta chains below was sequenced from the same sample in a study of cytomegalovirus exposure and HLA in healthy donors. The primer mix had 60 Vbeta and 13 Jbeta primers. The repertoire was sequenced with immunoSEQ multiplex PCR; TCRdb's copy has only in-frame clones and lacks some. This sample's clone table lists around 50,000 clones. The material sequenced was PBMCs. Source of these receptors: a female donor in good health and CMV-seronegative.

J is TRBJ1-1 and V is TRBV30; D is unclear. The germline V gene has CDR1 GTSNPN and CDR2 SVGIG (reference sequence). The CDR3 has 15 residues. Trimming shortened V by 2 bases and J by 6 bases, and 19 bases separated the two germline ends. CDR3 sequence reads: CAWSWAGKMSAEAFF. CDR3 bases: TGTGCCTGGAGTTGGGCCGGGAAGATGTCCGCTGAAGCTTTCTTT.

V and J are TRBV30 and TRBJ1-2; 7 bases agree with TRBD1. J lost 8 bases, V lost 8 bases, and 14 bases had no gene match. The V gene's germline CDR1 is GTSNPN and CDR2 SVGIG (reference sequence). The length of the CDR3 is 13 residues. The CDR3 protein is CALREEGARGYTF. DNA of the CDR3: TGTGCCCTCAGAGAGGAGGGGGCGCGCGGCTACACCTTC.

The chain carries TRBV18 and TRBJ1-2; D ambiguous. CDR3 length: 15 amino acids. Germline CDR1 KGHSH, CDR2 LQKENI. V lost 0 bases to trimming and J lost 6 bases, with 14 bases between them. The CDR3 region is CASSPPEGGLDGYTF. The CDR3 DNA reads TGTGCCAGCTCACCACCCGAGGGAGGGCTGGATGGCTACACCTTC.

V gene TRBV15 combines with J gene TRBJ1-5; perhaps TRBD1 as D (5 bases). The germline V and J ends were trimmed by 5 bases and 4 bases, with 9 bases remaining between them. Germline assignment: CDR1 LNHNV and CDR2 YYDKDF (reference sequence). The length of the CDR3 is 13 residues. DNA of the CDR3: TGTGCCACCAGCGGACAAAGGAATCAGCCCCAGCATTTT. Encoded protein: CATSGQRNQPQHF.

The rearrangement links TRBV6-1 to TRBJ1-1; D gene uncertain. Per the germline V gene, CDR1 is MNHNS and CDR2 is SASEGT. V lost 3 bases to trimming and J lost 1 base, with 6 bases between them. The CDR3 runs 13 residues. DNA for the CDR3: TGTGCCAGCAGTGAGAGGAGGAACACTGAAGCTTTCTTT. Residues: CASSERRNTEAFF.

V and J are TRBV30 and TRBJ1-2, with 7 bases lining up with TRBD1. CDR1 is GTSNPN, CDR2 SVGIG, per germline (reference sequence). V lost 3 bases, J lost 0 bases, and 4 bases stayed unmatched. The CDR3 has 14 residues. CDR3 sequence: CAWRVTGPNYGYTF. Here the CDR3 DNA reads TGTGCCTGGAGGGTGACAGGGCCTAACTATGGCTACACCTTC.